This record looks at one TCR beta chain sequence and its context. Antigen unknown. The data belong to a study of OX40 agonist ivuxolimab in advanced cancers. Study results and limitations: The average count of expanded clones was higher among CD8+ T cells than among CD4+.

CDR3 length: 14 amino acids. Per the germline V gene, CDR1 is SQVTM and CDR2 is ANQGSEA. Trimming shortened V by 6 bases and J by 6 bases, and 18 bases separated the two germline ends. TCRdb keeps only in-frame clones here, not all; method: immunoSEQ multiplex PCR. The repertoire has 75,000 to 90,000 clones, roughly 93% of them found once; the top ten carry 2.5% to 3.5%. The genes are TRBV29-1 and TRBJ1-3; tentative D call: TRBD1 (6 bases). The sequence came from an adult with an advanced solid tumor such as melanoma, head and neck, liver or kidney cancer. Sample: CD4+ or CD8+ T cells sorted from blood, taken in a trial of the OX40 agonist ivuxolimab. CDR3 sequence reads: CSVRGGGTENTIYF. The CDR3 nucleotides are TGCAGCGTCCGAGGGGGGGGCACGGAAAACACCATATATTTT.